The rows below give T cell receptor beta chains drawn from one sample of a study of T cell responses to AZD1222 COVID-19 vaccine. Profiled with immunoSEQ multiplex PCR; TCRdb holds only in-frame clones, not every one. The table records 84,000 or so clones, around 90% of them present only once. Material: peripheral blood, obtained on day 0 of MenACWY control vaccination. These TCRs come from an adult in good health. CDR3s include the opening cysteine and the closing phenylalanine or tryptophan. Each record gives: V gene, D gene, clone size, J gene, CDR3 protein, CDR3 DNA. A D gene is named only where the DNA matches it firmly. Rows may omit the clone size; those that give it use once, few, many or a size class.

TRBV10-3	-	-	TRBJ2-7	CAISDDFAFYEQYF	TGTGCCATCAGTGATGATTTTGCGTTCTACGAGCAGTACTTC
TRBV27	-	-	TRBJ1-1	CASSLSRGSEAFF	TGTGCCAGCAGTTTATCCAGGGGATCTGAAGCTTTCTTT
TRBV30	TRBD1	-	TRBJ1-1	CAWSRATGRTEAFF	TGTGCCTGGAGTCGCGCGACAGGGAGGACTGAAGCTTTCTTT
TRBV7-3	-	-	TRBJ2-3	CASSLELGFYRGPTDTQYF	TGTGCCAGCAGCTTAGAGTTAGGTTTCTATAGAGGGCCCACAGATACGCAGTATTTT
TRBV9	TRBD1	-	TRBJ1-1	CASSPRGQEAFF	TGTGCCAGCAGCCCAAGGGGACAGGAAGCTTTCTTT
TRBV7-9	-	once	TRBJ1-6	CASSPRQSNIPTNSPLHF	TGTGCCAGCAGCCCCCGACAGTCTAATATCCCTACCAATTCACCCCTCCACTTT
TRBV11-3	-	-	TRBJ2-2	CASSLVYGATTGELFF	TGTGCCAGCAGCTTAGTATACGGGGCGACCACCGGGGAGCTGTTTTTT
TRBV6-5	-	-	TRBJ2-1	CATRVRDTNEQFF	TGTGCCACCAGGGTAAGGGACACCAATGAGCAGTTCTTC
TRBV2	-	-	TRBJ1-3	CASRASWAGGNTIYF	TGTGCCAGCAGGGCATCTTGGGCGGGGGGAAACACCATATATTTT
TRBV27	TRBD1	-	TRBJ2-7	CASRTGSAYEQYF	TGTGCCAGTAGGACAGGTTCCGCCTACGAGCAGTACTTC
TRBV3-1/TRBV3-2	-	-	TRBJ1-1	CASSRRGLGTEAFF	TGTGCCAGCAGCCGGCGAGGGCTCGGCACTGAAGCTTTCTTT
TRBV30	TRBD1	-	TRBJ1-6	CAYLQGNSPLHF	TGTGCCTATCTACAGGGGAATTCACCCCTCCACTTT
TRBV6-2/TRBV6-3	TRBD1	-	TRBJ1-2	CASSWQDRGYYGYTF	TGTGCCAGCAGTTGGCAGGACAGGGGTTACTATGGCTACACCTTC
TRBV3-1/TRBV3-2	TRBD1	-	TRBJ1-4	CASSSLWTGRRETNEKLFF	TGTGCCAGCAGCTCCCTCTGGACAGGGAGAAGGGAAACTAATGAAAAACTGTTTTTT
TRBV10-2	-	-	TRBJ1-5	CASSEGTTGLVPQHF	TGCGCCAGCAGTGAGGGAACGACAGGTTTGGTGCCCCAGCATTTT
TRBV19	-	-	TRBJ1-4	CASSRGTRATNEKLFF	TGTGCCAGTAGTAGAGGGACAAGAGCAACTAATGAAAAACTGTTTTTT
TRBV7-2	-	once	TRBJ1-6	CASSPSRVSYNSPLHF	TGTGCCAGCAGCCCCAGTAGGGTTTCCTATAATTCACCCCTCCACTTT
TRBV5-5	-	-	TRBJ1-4	CASSLPREKLFF	TGTGCCAGCAGCTTGCCAAGAGAAAAACTGTTTTTT
TRBV11-3	TRBD1	-	TRBJ2-7	CASRISGTGFHEQYF	TGTGCCAGCAGAATTTCCGGGACAGGGTTCCACGAGCAGTACTTC
TRBV29-1	-	-	TRBJ2-1	CSVDGGSYNEQFF	TGCAGCGTGGACGGGGGCTCCTACAATGAGCAGTTCTTC
TRBV12-3/TRBV12-4	TRBD1	-	TRBJ2-7	CASSLGQVYEQYF	TGTGCCAGCAGCCTGGGACAGGTCTACGAGCAGTACTTC
TRBV7-6	TRBD2	-	TRBJ2-7	CASSPGVAGDLYEQYF	TGTGCCAGCAGCCCTGGGGTAGCGGGGGACCTTTACGAGCAGTACTTC
TRBV5-4	-	-	TRBJ1-2	CASSLAGSSNYGYTF	TGTGCCAGCAGCTTGGCAGGAAGTTCTAACTATGGCTACACCTTC
TRBV19	-	-	TRBJ2-1	CASSTRSYNEQFF	TGTGCCAGTAGTACTCGGTCCTACAATGAGCAGTTCTTC
TRBV5-5	-	-	TRBJ2-2	CASSFGRGATGELFF	TGTGCCAGCAGCTTTGGCCGTGGGGCCACCGGGGAGCTGTTTTTT
TRBV10-3	-	few	TRBJ1-4	CAISVGPRVGANEKLFF	TGTGCCATCAGTGTGGGACCGAGGGTTGGGGCGAATGAAAAACTGTTTTTT
TRBV19	-	-	TRBJ1-1	CASRPVADRLNTEAFF	TGTGCCAGTAGACCTGTTGCGGACAGATTGAACACTGAAGCTTTCTTT
TRBV12-5	TRBD1	-	TRBJ2-1	CASGLVQGISYNEQFF	TGTGCTAGTGGTTTGGTACAGGGGATCTCCTACAATGAGCAGTTCTTC
TRBV9	-	-	TRBJ2-5	CASSVGKGVETQYF	TGTGCCAGCAGCGTAGGGAAAGGGGTGGAGACCCAGTACTTC
TRBV6-5	TRBD1	-	TRBJ2-3	CASSSYRQGRTDTQYF	TGTGCCAGCAGTTCATATCGACAGGGGCGGACAGATACGCAGTATTTT
TRBV5-1	-	-	TRBJ1-1	CASSWNTPRNTEAFF	TGCGCCAGCAGCTGGAACACTCCCCGGAACACTGAAGCTTTCTTT
TRBV27	-	-	TRBJ2-1	CASSLAGQDEQFF	TGTGCCAGCAGTTTAGCGGGCCAGGATGAGCAGTTCTTC
TRBV10-3	-	-	TRBJ1-6	CAIKGRDNSPLHF	TGTGCCATCAAGGGCAGGGATAATTCACCCCTCCACTTT